Listed below are T cell receptor beta chains from one sample, sequenced in a study of CXCR3-negative and CXCR3-positive naive CD8 T cells. TCRdb re-called the 5' RACE reads; one entry per CDR3 protein, DNA not given. This listing includes roughly 50,000 distinct CDR3 sequences. Material: memory CD8+ T cells from blood. The receptors stem from a human donor in good health. Some clones in this sample may be carry-over from other donors' samples. Each CDR3 is given with its conserved first and last residue. Only part of the rows carry a size: once, few, many, or a class if the clone is expanded.

v_call	clone_size	j_call	cdr3_aa
TRBV29-1	.	TRBJ2-1	CSVEVAGGDNEQFF
TRBV27	.	TRBJ2-1	CASSLYLTAYNEQFF
TRBV3-1	.	TRBJ1-2	CASSPFPSIPNTDYGYTF
TRBV20-1	.	TRBJ2-1	CSASLWGFAQFF
TRBV12-3/TRBV12-4	.	TRBJ2-1	CASSFGRYNEQFF
TRBV12-3/TRBV12-4	.	TRBJ1-3	CACQTASGNTIYF
TRBV20-1	.	TRBJ2-5	CSAPGGPGRETQYF
TRBV29-1	.	TRBJ2-6	CSVEEAGSSGANVLTF
TRBV7-9	.	TRBJ2-5	CASSLVGEWETQYF
TRBV6-2/TRBV6-3	.	TRBJ2-3	CASAALAGGSDTQYF
TRBV23-1	.	TRBJ1-1	CASREHRGKGHTEAFF
TRBV6-5	.	TRBJ2-6	CASSYDGGGANVLTF
TRBV6-1	.	TRBJ1-5	CASIPGTGDSNQPQHF
TRBV6-5	.	TRBJ1-2	CASSYSVGADGYTF
TRBV29-1	.	TRBJ2-1	CSVEDGMANEQFF
TRBV7-8	.	TRBJ2-1	CASSLGQGDYNEQFF
TRBV4-1	.	TRBJ2-3	CASSQEGGPNTDTQYF
TRBV20-1	.	TRBJ2-7	CSARAGTGNEQYF
TRBV7-9	.	TRBJ2-7	CASRPPLAGGNYEQYF
TRBV1	.	TRBJ2-7	CTSSQDRYYEQYF
TRBV28	.	TRBJ1-1	CASSFFGGGNTEAFF
TRBV7-9	.	TRBJ2-7	CASSQQRADYEQYF
TRBV9	.	TRBJ2-1	CASSVVGDSYNEQFF
TRBV19	.	TRBJ2-5	CASSTQNQETQYF
TRBV7-9	.	TRBJ2-1	CASSYRDRGYNEQFF
TRBV6-6	.	TRBJ2-7	CASSQRGRSYEQYF
TRBV29-1	.	TRBJ2-6	CSVDQGFSGANVLTF
TRBV20-1	.	TRBJ2-7	CSAQGGSYEQYF
TRBV3-1	.	TRBJ2-5	CASSQVNQDQETQYF
TRBV29-1	.	TRBJ1-1	CSGQSIEAEAFF
TRBV28	.	TRBJ2-5	CASSLRAEETQYF
TRBV4-2	medium-sized	TRBJ2-5	CASSQDLGQGAETQYF
TRBV12-3/TRBV12-4	.	TRBJ1-1	CATESGTEAFF
TRBV20-1	medium-sized	TRBJ2-1	CSASSGSYNEQFF
TRBV7-2	.	TRBJ2-7	CASSLGWPEQYF
TRBV9	.	TRBJ2-2	CASMTGAAGTGELFF
TRBV7-9	.	TRBJ2-3	CASSTTEEDTQYF
TRBV11-1	.	TRBJ2-1	CASSLVSPASSYNEQFF
TRBV5-1	.	TRBJ2-7	CASSLSSGLDYEQYF
TRBV25-1	.	TRBJ1-6	CASSEGQDLNSPLHF
TRBV7-2	.	TRBJ2-1	CASSPDTTTLNEQFF
TRBV9	.	TRBJ2-1	CASSGRDRGLNEQFF
TRBV5-1	.	TRBJ2-2	CASSLLPVSAGNTGELFF
TRBV6-2/TRBV6-3	.	TRBJ2-6	CASATGTSGANVLTF
TRBV7-2	.	TRBJ2-1	CASSQPSSSYNEQFF
TRBV27	.	TRBJ2-7	CASSFGGPVSYEQYF
TRBV7-2	.	TRBJ1-2	CASSLVAEEASSYTF
TRBV29-1	.	TRBJ2-7	CSVGRHASYEQYF
TRBV19	.	TRBJ2-1	CASQIQGPPTYNEQFF
TRBV20-1	.	TRBJ1-1	CSAGGMNTEAFF
TRBV20-1	.	TRBJ2-7	CSARVAGRDYEQYF